This TCR beta chain was found in a study of blood T cells in healthy people across ages. Alongside a J-beta primer mix, a sample-barcoded 5' primer served in a second PCR lasting about 7 to 12 cycles. TCRdb ran MiXCR on the 5' RACE reads and lists one entry per CDR3 protein. This sample has hundreds of thousands of distinct CDR3 sequences, with around 50% found just once. Germline V gene sequence: CDR1 SGHTA, CDR2 FQGTGA. The V end lost 5 bases, the J end lost 0 bases, and 10 bases lay between the germline ends. The CDR3 has 14 residues. The specimen was blood. V is TRBV7-3 and J is TRBJ1-1; D gene unclear. The TCR was taken from a man aged 35 to 55 in good health. This chain's CDR3 is CASSPNRVNTEAFF. CDR3 coding DNA: TGTGCCAGCAGCCCGAACAGAGTGAACACTGAAGCTTTCTTT. The whole variable domain, filled in from reference TRBV7-3 and TRBJ1-1, reads GAGVSQTPSNKVTEKGKYVELRCDPISGHTALYWYRQSLGQGPEFLIYFQGTGAADDSGLPNDRFFAVRPEGSVSTLKIQRTERGDSAVYLCASSPNRVNTEAFFGQGTRLTVV.